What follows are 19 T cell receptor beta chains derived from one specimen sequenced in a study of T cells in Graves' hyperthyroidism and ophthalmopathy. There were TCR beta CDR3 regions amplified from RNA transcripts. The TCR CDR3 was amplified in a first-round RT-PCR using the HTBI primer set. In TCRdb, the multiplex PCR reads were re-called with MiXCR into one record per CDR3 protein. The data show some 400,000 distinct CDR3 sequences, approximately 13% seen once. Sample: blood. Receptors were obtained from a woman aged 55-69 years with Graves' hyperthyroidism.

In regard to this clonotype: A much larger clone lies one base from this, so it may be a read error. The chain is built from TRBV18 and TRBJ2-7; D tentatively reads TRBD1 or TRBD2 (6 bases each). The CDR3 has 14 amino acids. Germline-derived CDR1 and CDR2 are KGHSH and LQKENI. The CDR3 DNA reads TGTGCCAGCAGCCCCCGCCCGGGGGCCTACGGGCAGTACTTC. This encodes CASSPRPGAYGQYF. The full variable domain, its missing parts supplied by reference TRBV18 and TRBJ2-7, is NAGVMQNPRHLVRRRGQEARLRCSPMKGHSHVYWYRQLPEEGLKFMVYLQKENIIDESGMPKERFSAEFPKEGPSILRIQQVVRGDSAAYFCASSPRPGAYGQYFGPGTRLTVT.

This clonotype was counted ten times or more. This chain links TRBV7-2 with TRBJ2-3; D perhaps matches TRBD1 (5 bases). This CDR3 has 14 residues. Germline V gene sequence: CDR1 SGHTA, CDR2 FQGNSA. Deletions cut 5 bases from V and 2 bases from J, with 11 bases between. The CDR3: CASSDRQYTDTQYF. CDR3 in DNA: TGTGCCAGCAGCGATCGACAGTACACAGATACGCAGTATTTT.

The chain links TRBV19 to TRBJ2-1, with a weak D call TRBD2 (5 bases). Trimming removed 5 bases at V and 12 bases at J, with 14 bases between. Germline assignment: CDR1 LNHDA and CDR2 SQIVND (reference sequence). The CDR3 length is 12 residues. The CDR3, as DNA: TGTGCCAGTAGTCTCCGGAGCGGCCGGCAGTTCTTC. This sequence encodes CASSLRSGRQFF.

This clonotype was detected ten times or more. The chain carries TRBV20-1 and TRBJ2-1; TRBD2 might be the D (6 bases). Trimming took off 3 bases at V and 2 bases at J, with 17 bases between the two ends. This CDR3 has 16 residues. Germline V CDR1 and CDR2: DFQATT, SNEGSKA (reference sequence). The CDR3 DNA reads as TGCAGTGCTAGGACCCCCGATGGGGGGACCTACAATGAGCAGTTCTTC. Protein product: CSARTPDGGTYNEQFF.

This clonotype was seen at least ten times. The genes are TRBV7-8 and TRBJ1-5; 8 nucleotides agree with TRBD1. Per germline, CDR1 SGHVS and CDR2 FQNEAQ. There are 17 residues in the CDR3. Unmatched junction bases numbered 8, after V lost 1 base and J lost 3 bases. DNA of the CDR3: TGTGCCAGCAGCTTAGAAAGGTCAGGGGGCGTCAATCAGCCCCAGCATTTT. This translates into CASSLERSGGVNQPQHF. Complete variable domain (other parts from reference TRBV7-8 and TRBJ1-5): GAGVSQSPRYKVAKRGQDVALRCDPISGHVSLFWYQQALGQGPEFLTYFQNEAQLDKSGLPSDRFFAERPEGSVSTLKIQRTQQEDSAVYLCASSLERSGGVNQPQHFGDGTRLSIL.

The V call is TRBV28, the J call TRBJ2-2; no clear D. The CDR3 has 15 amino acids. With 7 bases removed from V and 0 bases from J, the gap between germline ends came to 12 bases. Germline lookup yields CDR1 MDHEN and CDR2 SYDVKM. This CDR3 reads CASKRDLTNTGELFF. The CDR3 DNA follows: TGTGCCAGCAAACGCGATTTGACGAACACCGGGGAGCTGTTTTTT.

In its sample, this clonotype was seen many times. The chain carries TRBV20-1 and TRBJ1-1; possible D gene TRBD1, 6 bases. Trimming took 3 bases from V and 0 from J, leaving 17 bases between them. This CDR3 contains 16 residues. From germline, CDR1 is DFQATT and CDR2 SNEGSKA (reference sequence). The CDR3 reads CSASPLRQALNTEAFF. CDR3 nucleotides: TGCAGTGCTAGCCCCCTACGACAGGCGTTGAACACTGAAGCTTTCTTT.

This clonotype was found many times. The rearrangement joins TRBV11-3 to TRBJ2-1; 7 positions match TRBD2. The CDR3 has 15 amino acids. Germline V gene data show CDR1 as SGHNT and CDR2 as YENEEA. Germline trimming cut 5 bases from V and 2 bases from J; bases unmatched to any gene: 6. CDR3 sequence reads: CASSLRGSAYNEQFF. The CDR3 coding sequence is TGTGCCAGCAGCCTCCGCGGGAGCGCCTACAATGAGCAGTTCTTC.

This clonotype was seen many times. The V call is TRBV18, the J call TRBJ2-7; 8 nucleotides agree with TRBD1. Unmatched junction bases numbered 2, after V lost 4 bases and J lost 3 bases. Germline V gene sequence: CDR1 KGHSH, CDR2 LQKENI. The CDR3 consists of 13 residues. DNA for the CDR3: TGTGCCAGCTCACAGGGACAGGACTACGAGCAGTACTTC. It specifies CASSQGQDYEQYF.

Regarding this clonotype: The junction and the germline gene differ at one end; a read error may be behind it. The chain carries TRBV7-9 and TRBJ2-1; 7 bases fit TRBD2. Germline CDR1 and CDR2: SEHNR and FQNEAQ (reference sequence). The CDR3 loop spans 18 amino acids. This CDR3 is CASRAIGGAGAPGNERFF. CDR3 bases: TGTGCCAGCAGGGCGATTGGAGGGGCGGGAGCTCCCGGCAATGAGCGGTTCTTC.

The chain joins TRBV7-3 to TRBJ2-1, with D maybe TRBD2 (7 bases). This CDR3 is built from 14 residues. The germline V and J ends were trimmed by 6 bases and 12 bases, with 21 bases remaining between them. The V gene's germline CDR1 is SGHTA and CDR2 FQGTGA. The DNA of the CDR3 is TGTGCCAGCAGTCGGGGGGCAGGGCCCGGGGGGCAGTTCTTC. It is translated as CASSRGAGPGGQFF.

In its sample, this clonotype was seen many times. In nucleotides, the CDR3 is TGTGCCAGCAGTTACTCCTACCGGTCGGCAAACTACAATGAGCAGTTCTTC. Amino acid sequence: CASSYSYRSANYNEQFF. This chain uses TRBV6-5 with TRBJ2-1; the D is unclear. The CDR3 loop spans 17 amino acids. V lost 0 bases and J 3 bases, leaving 15 bases between the germline ends. From germline, CDR1 is MNHEY and CDR2 SVGAGI.

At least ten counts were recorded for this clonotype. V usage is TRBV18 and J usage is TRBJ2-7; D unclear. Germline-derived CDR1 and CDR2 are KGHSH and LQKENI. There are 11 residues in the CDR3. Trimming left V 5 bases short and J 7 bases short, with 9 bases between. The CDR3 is CASSNLGEQYF. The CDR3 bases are TGTGCCAGCTCAAACCTCGGAGAGCAGTACTTC.

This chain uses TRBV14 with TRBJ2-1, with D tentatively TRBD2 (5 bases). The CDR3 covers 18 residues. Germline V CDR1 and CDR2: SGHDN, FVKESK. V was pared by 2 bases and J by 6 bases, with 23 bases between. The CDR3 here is CASSQRTPRDRPINEQFF. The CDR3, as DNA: TGTGCCAGCAGCCAAAGGACTCCAAGGGATCGACCGATCAATGAGCAGTTCTTC. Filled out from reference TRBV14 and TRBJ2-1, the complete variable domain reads EAGVTQFPSHSVIEKGQTVTLRCDPISGHDNLYWYRRVMGKEIKFLLHFVKESKQDESGMPNNRFLAERTGGTYSTLKVQPAELEDSGVYFCASSQRTPRDRPINEQFFGPGTRLTVL.

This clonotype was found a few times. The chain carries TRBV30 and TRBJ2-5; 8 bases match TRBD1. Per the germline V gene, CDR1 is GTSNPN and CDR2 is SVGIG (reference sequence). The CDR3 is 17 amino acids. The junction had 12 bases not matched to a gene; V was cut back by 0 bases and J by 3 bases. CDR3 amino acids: CAWSVGWGQAGKETQYF. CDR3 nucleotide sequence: TGTGCCTGGAGTGTAGGGTGGGGACAGGCCGGAAAAGAGACCCAGTACTTC.

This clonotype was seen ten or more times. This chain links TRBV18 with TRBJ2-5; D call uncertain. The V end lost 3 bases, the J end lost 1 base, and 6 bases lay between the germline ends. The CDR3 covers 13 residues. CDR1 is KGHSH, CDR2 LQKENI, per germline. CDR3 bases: TGTGCCAGCTCACCGGCGGCCCAAGAGACCCAGTACTTC. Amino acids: CASSPAAQETQYF.

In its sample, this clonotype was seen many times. CDR3 sequence: CASREGAGGYTF. The DNA of the CDR3 is TGTGCCAGCAGAGAGGGGGCAGGTGGCTACACCTTC. V is TRBV6-1 and J is TRBJ1-2; 7 nucleotides line up with TRBD1. V was clipped by 6 bases and J by 7 bases; unmatched bases: 5. The CDR3 runs 12 residues. Per the germline V gene, CDR1 is MNHNS and CDR2 is SASEGT.

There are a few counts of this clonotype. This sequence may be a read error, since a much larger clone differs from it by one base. The DNA of the CDR3 is TGCGCCAGCAGCCAAGTTAGCGGGAGAGGCTCCTACGAGCGGTACTTC. This sequence encodes CASSQVSGRGSYERYF. This chain links TRBV4-1 with TRBJ2-7; 9 bases match TRBD2. Germline-derived CDR1 and CDR2 are MGHRA and YSYEKL. This CDR3 is built from 16 residues.

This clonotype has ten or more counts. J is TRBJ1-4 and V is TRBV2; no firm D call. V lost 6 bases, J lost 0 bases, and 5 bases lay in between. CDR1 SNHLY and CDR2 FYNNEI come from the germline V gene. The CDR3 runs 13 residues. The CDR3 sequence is CASRTSTNEKLFF. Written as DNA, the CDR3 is TGTGCCAGCAGGACATCAACTAATGAAAAACTGTTTTTT.